This TCR beta chain was found in a study of tumor-infiltrating lymphocytes in primary liver carcinoma. Points from the study as a whole: The overlap of tumor-adjacent and tumor-blood pairs was smaller than that of tumor region pairs.

Many counts were recorded for this clonotype. Its cognate antigen is unknown. The investigators made TCR beta cDNA from 400 to 550 ng total RNA, using a constant-region primer. It was through three nested multiplex PCR rounds of slightly modified ARM-PCR that TCR beta libraries arose. The two initial PCR rounds, nine to eleven cycles each, used TRBV1-TRBV30 forward and C-beta reverse primers. TCRdb passed the multiplex PCR reads through MiXCR, listing each CDR3 protein once. The repertoire holds about 120,000 distinct CDR3 sequences, 65% to 75% seen once, with more than 8% in the top ten. It was from roughly 20-30 mg of unsorted bulk tissue that RNA and DNA were co-extracted. Germline V CDR1 and CDR2: MDHEN, SYDVKM. Trimming removed 10 bases at V and 0 bases at J, with 13 bases between. This CDR3 contains 14 residues.

This rearrangement joins TRBV28 to TRBJ2-1, with no clear D. Sequencing was performed on tumor-adjacent normal liver tissue. The source is a woman aged 55 to 70 with primary liver carcinoma and hepatitis B virus infection. CDR3 sequence reads: CANYWHLSYNEQFF. The CDR3 nucleotides read TGTGCCAATTACTGGCACCTCTCCTACAATGAGCAGTTCTTC. Complete variable domain (other parts from reference TRBV28 and TRBJ2-1): DVKVTQSSRYLVKRTGEKVFLECVQDMDHENMFWYRQDPGLGLRLIYFSYDVKMKEKGDIPEGYSVSREKKERFSLILESASTNQTSMYLCANYWHLSYNEQFFGPGTRLTVL.